This T cell receptor beta chain is drawn from a study of a mutant IDH1 vaccine in newly diagnosed glioma. About the study: Patients received vaccination from 4-6 weeks after radiotherapy alone, or with temozolomide cycles.

Looked up from germline, CDR1 is SGHRS and CDR2 is YFSETQ. V was clipped by 4 bases and J by 7 bases; unmatched bases: 3. The CDR3 is 14 amino acids. Study findings and constraints: Immune responses arising from the vaccine appeared in about 94% of patients.

Assay used: immunoSEQ multiplex PCR; TCRdb lists only in-frame clones, some missing. The profile covers about 50,000 clones, with over 70% appearing a single time and around 5% taken by the ten largest. As to this clone: What it binds is not known.

The time point is: week 47, end of study. Vaccine doses each comprised 300 ug of mutant IDH1 20-mer peptide, with topical imiquimod. Administration of eight vaccinations to patients took place in weeks 1, 3, 5, 7, 11, 15, 19, 23. The input for sequencing was PBMCs, taken from a glioma patient whose treatment included an IDH1 peptide vaccine. The clonotype originates from a man aged 45-60 years with glioma. This sequence joins TRBV5-1 and TRBJ2-1, with 12 bases lining up with TRBD2. For the CDR3, the DNA is TGCGCCAGCAGCCCGACTAGCGGGGGAAATGAGCAGTTCTTC. Translating it yields CASSPTSGGNEQFF.